This T cell receptor (beta chain) was sequenced in a study of blood T cell repertoires in COVID-19 (TCRdb year 2020). As for the study more broadly: Samples from collaborators originated in the United States, Italy and Spain and spanned both the acute and convalescent phases of COVID-19. The dataset comprised deeply sampled blood TCRbeta repertoires from subjects exposed to, actively infected with, or recovered from COVID-19. The repertoires were released in a freely available public database intended as a resource for research on the immune response to SARS-CoV-2. Nearly every sample came with metadata listing a de-identified subject ID, COVID-19 status, age in years and sex. The material from the prospective study consisted of cDNA or gDNA derived from T cells, B-cell-depleted T cells, or PBMCs. Samples were obtained from the ongoing ImmuneRACE study (first 160 participants) and from over a thousand subjects provided by 6 global collaborators. Where available, HLA class I and class II types were taken from metadata supplied by the sample provider and were not determined by assay-based typing.

TCRbeta CDR3 regions were amplified from genomic DNA using the immunoSEQ Assay, a bias-controlled multiplex PCR. As for the original processing: The number of nucleated cells in each sample was estimated from the amplification of reference gene primers within the assay. To quantify the absolute abundance of each unique TCRbeta CDR3 rearrangement, sequence reads were collapsed and filtered. For each sample, productive Simpson clonality was calculated as the square root of Simpson's diversity index across productive rearrangements. TCRdb provides this immuneACCESS table in a form limited to in-frame rearrangements. Some clones are lacking; in checked studies, under half of them reflect an unresolved V gene, and why the rest are absent is not known. D and trimming were read from the DNA, whereas the V and J calls and clone size are those reported in that table. Here the sample has about 310,000 clones; 70% to 90% occur a single time. The leading ten clones occupy over 1% of the sample.

The trim is 4 bases for V and 2 bases for J, with a gap of 7 bases between the germline ends. Based on the germline V gene, the CDR1 and CDR2 sequences are MRHNA and SNTAGT. Including the terminal cysteine and phenylalanine, the CDR3 comprises 13 residues. The only DNA kept is the CDR3, 39 bases in frame from the first base. Each collaborating institution followed its own protocols to collect whole blood in K2EDTA tubes. For TCRbeta analysis, collaborators shipped samples in one of three forms: frozen whole blood, isolated PBMCs, or DNA extracted from either of those sample types. Paper-wide results and their limitations: How much clinical and demographic metadata was included differed by source and by participant, and the metadata was provided uncurated.

Concerning this clone: This clone's antigen is unknown. Within one base of it there is no much larger clone, and no base qualities were kept.

The rearrangement joined TRBV6-4 to TRBJ2-3, with no confident D gene call. The origin of this receptor is a man between 70 and 80 years old with acute or convalescent COVID-19. The sample consisted of peripheral blood. In nucleotides, the sequence is TGTGCCAGCAGTGCAGGAAACACAGATACGCAGTATTTT. Its translation is CASSAGNTDTQYF.